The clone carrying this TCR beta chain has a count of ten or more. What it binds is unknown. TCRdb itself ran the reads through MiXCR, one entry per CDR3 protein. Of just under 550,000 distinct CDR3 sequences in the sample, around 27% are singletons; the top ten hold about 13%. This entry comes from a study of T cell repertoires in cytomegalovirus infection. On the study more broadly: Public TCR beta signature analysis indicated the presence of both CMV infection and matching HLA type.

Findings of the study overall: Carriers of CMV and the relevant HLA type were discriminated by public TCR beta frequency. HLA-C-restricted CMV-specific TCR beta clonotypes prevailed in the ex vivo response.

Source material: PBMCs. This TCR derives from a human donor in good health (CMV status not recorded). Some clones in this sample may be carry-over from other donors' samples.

Here the CDR3 DNA reads TGTGCCAGCAGTTTATTACACGGTAACTCCTACGAGCAGTACTTC. Translated, it gives CASSLLHGNSYEQYF. J is TRBJ2-7 and V is TRBV28; D remains ambiguous. CDR3 length equals 15 residues. The germline CDR1 and CDR2 sequences are MDHEN and SYDVKM. V lost 1 base, J lost 0 bases, and 10 bases lay in between.